The 30 T cell receptor beta chains listed next were all sequenced from one sample in a study of blood T cells in healthy people across ages. Primers used in a second PCR of about 7 to 12 cycles were a sample-barcoded 5' primer and a J-beta primer mix. MiXCR, run by TCRdb on the 5' RACE reads, gives a single entry per CDR3 protein. In the table there are around 690,000 distinct CDR3 sequences, about 54% of which are singletons. Material for sequencing was blood. The receptors stem from a man in his sixties in good health.

V gene TRBV5-1 combines with J gene TRBJ2-7; 8 bases fit TRBD1. This CDR3 spans 16 amino acids. The germline V gene encodes CDR1 SGHRS and CDR2 YFSETQ. With 4 bases clipped from V and 6 bases from J, the junction kept 15 bases outside the gene matches. This CDR3 is CASSRSLQGDLGEQYF. The CDR3 coding sequence is TGCGCCAGCAGCCGATCCCTACAGGGGGACTTGGGCGAGCAGTACTTC.

The sample holds a few counts of this clonotype. The chain combines TRBV12-3 or TRBV12-4 with TRBJ1-1; maybe TRBD1 (5 bases). V lost 4 bases to trimming and J lost 2 bases, with 11 bases between them. The CDR3 has 14 amino acids. The CDR3, as DNA: TGTGCCAGCAGTTCCCCAGGGACTAACACTGAAGCTTTCTTT. Protein: CASSSPGTNTEAFF.

The rearrangement links TRBV4-1 to TRBJ2-4, with 9 bases lining up with TRBD1. The DNA end is a closer match to TRBJ2-7, so the J assignment may be wrong. The germline V gene encodes CDR1 MGHRA and CDR2 YSYEKL. The CDR3 is made up of 15 amino acids. The CDR3 DNA reads TGCGCCAGCAGCCAAGAGGGACAGGGAAGGTACGAGCAGTACTTC. Residues: CASSQEGQGRYEQYF.

The CDR3 loop reads CASSQGRMSSGANVLTF. The CDR3 bases are TGTGCCAGCAGCCAGGGCAGGATGAGCTCTGGGGCCAACGTCCTGACTTTC. J is TRBJ2-6 and V is TRBV7-2, with D possibly matching TRBD1 (5 bases). Trimming left V 5 bases short and J 0 bases short, with 14 bases between. This CDR3 has 17 amino acids. Germline V gives CDR1 SGHTA, CDR2 FQGNSA.

The chain uses TRBV20-1 and TRBJ2-7, with TRBD2 matching over 10 bases. CDR3 length equals 15 residues. Trimming removed 6 bases from V and 7 bases from J; junction bases left unmatched: 15. Germline V gene lookup returns CDR1 DFQATT and CDR2 SNEGSKA (reference sequence). DNA for the CDR3: TGCAGTGCCTCCAAGCGGGGGGGCCCGTACAATGAGCAGTACTTC. Its protein product is CSASKRGGPYNEQYF.

A few counts support this clonotype. CDR3 bases: TGTGCCAGCAGCCATGGCCAGGGTGGTTTGGGCTACACCTTC. Protein: CASSHGQGGLGYTF. The chain is built from TRBV28 and TRBJ1-2; possible D gene TRBD1, 5 bases. Trimming removed 6 bases from V and 8 bases from J, with 19 bases in between. Per the germline V gene, CDR1 is MDHEN and CDR2 is SYDVKM. The CDR3 length is 14 residues.

This clonotype was found a few times. V is TRBV5-1 and J is TRBJ2-7; 8 bases align to TRBD1. The CDR3 contains 16 residues. J was trimmed by 1 base and V by 1 base; bases with no gene match: 7. Per germline, CDR1 SGHRS and CDR2 YFSETQ. CDR3: CASSLSATGVSYEQYF. CDR3 in DNA: TGCGCCAGCAGCTTGAGTGCGACAGGGGTATCCTACGAGCAGTACTTC.

This clonotype turned up a few times. The chain has TRBV3-1 and TRBJ1-2; D gene unclear. V dropped 4 bases and J dropped 8 bases, with 14 bases sitting between them. Germline CDR1 is LGHDT and CDR2 is YNNKEL (reference sequence). The CDR3 runs to 13 residues. The CDR3 coding sequence is TGTGCCAGCAGCCCTAGCACGGCTCCGGGCTACACCTTC. Its protein product is CASSPSTAPGYTF.

This chain connects TRBV6-1 to TRBJ2-5, with 12 positions matching TRBD2. Trimming took 0 bases from V and 2 from J; bases not matched to a gene: 1. Germline V gene lookup returns CDR1 MNHNS and CDR2 SASEGT. This CDR3 comprises 16 residues. DNA for the CDR3: TGTGCCAGCAGTGAAGCGCTAGCGGGGGGGCAAGAGACCCAGTACTTC. It encodes CASSEALAGGQETQYF.

The chain combines TRBV14 with TRBJ2-5; 7 nucleotides align to TRBD2. The germline V gene has CDR1 SGHDN and CDR2 FVKESK. Trimming cost V 7 bases and J 5 bases; bases outside gene matches: 10. There are 14 residues in the CDR3. In DNA form, the CDR3 reads TGTGCCAGCAAAGGACTAGTGAACGGGGAGACCCAGTACTTC. Its protein is CASKGLVNGETQYF. Filled out from reference TRBV14 and TRBJ2-5, the complete variable domain reads EAGVTQFPSHSVIEKGQTVTLRCDPISGHDNLYWYRRVMGKEIKFLLHFVKESKQDESGMPNNRFLAERTGGTYSTLKVQPAELEDSGVYFCASKGLVNGETQYFGPGTRLLVL.

The rearrangement links TRBV12-3 or TRBV12-4 to TRBJ2-1, with a weak D call TRBD2 (5 bases). The CDR3 has 11 amino acids. The ends were cut back, 10 bases at V and 8 bases at J, with 12 bases in the middle. The CDR3 is CATGGADEQFF. CDR3 nucleotides: TGTGCCACTGGAGGAGCAGATGAGCAGTTCTTC.

The chain links TRBV5-1 to TRBJ2-3, with 9 bases aligning to TRBD2. The CDR3 totals 16 residues. Trimming at V came to 0 bases and at J to 2 bases, leaving 4 bases not matched to a gene. Germline V gene data show CDR1 as SGHRS and CDR2 as YFSETQ. The CDR3 loop reads CASSLGLAGTTDTQYF. Here the CDR3 DNA reads TGCGCCAGCAGCTTGGGTCTAGCGGGGACCACAGATACGCAGTATTTT.

The chain couples TRBV5-4 to TRBJ2-7; 12 nucleotides align to TRBD2. TRBJ2-5 explains the end of the DNA better; the J call may be wrong. CDR1 SGHNT and CDR2 YYREEE come from the germline V gene (reference sequence). The length of the CDR3 is 18 residues. CDR3 nucleotides: TGTGCCAGCAGCCGACGGACTAGCGGGGTCTACTCGGGGGAGACCCAGTACTTC. This translates into CASSRRTSGVYSGETQYF.

Concerning this clonotype: This may arise from a read error, as a much more abundant clone is one base away. The chain uses TRBV29-1 and TRBJ2-5; 8 bases agree with TRBD1. The germline gives CDR1 SQVTM, CDR2 ANQGSEA. V shed 4 bases and J 5 bases; nucleotides not matched to a gene: 12. CDR3 size: 15 residues. The DNA for the CDR3 is TGCAGCGTTGTTCGGGACAGGACCGTCAGGGAGACCCAGTACTTC. Encoded protein: CSVVRDRTVRETQYF.

CDR3 coding DNA: TGTGCCAGCAGCTTAGTATGGGGGGATGAGCAGTTCTTC. This encodes CASSLVWGDEQFF. The V and J genes are TRBV7-2 and TRBJ2-1; TRBD2 is a possible D gene (6 bases). The CDR3 covers 13 residues. The V gene's germline CDR1 is SGHTA and CDR2 FQGNSA. Trimming stripped 1 base from V and 8 bases from J, with 9 bases between.

The chain is built from TRBV10-3 and TRBJ1-2, with 7 nucleotides matching TRBD1. The CDR3 has 14 amino acids. Trimming took 4 bases from V and 6 from J; bases not matched to a gene: 8. The germline CDR1 and CDR2 sequences are ENHRY and SYGVKD. As DNA, the CDR3 is TGTGCCATCAGTGGACCCGACAGGGCTGATGGCTACACCTTC. It codes for CAISGPDRADGYTF.

Only one count was recorded for this clonotype. The chain employs TRBV7-8 and TRBJ2-4, with D perhaps matching TRBD2 (5 bases). Germline V lookup: CDR1 SGHVS, CDR2 FQNEAQ. V was shortened by 5 bases and J by 6 bases, with 26 bases between the two germline ends. The CDR3 is 18 amino acids. The chain's CDR3 is CASSLQIGIRGSINIQYF. In DNA, the CDR3 is TGTGCCAGCAGCCTCCAGATTGGAATACGGGGTAGCATAAACATTCAGTACTTC.

The chain carries TRBV14 and TRBJ2-7; TRBD2 aligns across 11 bases. Germline trimming cut 10 bases from V and 4 bases from J; bases unmatched to any gene: 3. The CDR3 has 12 residues. Germline V gives CDR1 SGHDN, CDR2 FVKESK. The chain's CDR3 is CAIAGGPYEQYF. The CDR3, as DNA: TGTGCCATAGCGGGGGGGCCGTACGAGCAGTACTTC.

This chain connects TRBV29-1 to TRBJ2-1, with TRBD1 as a possible D gene (5 bases). V was trimmed by 6 bases and J by 6 bases, leaving 9 bases between them. This CDR3 region has 11 residues. From germline, CDR1 is SQVTM and CDR2 ANQGSEA. CDR3 sequence reads: CSVTQVNEQFF. Written as DNA, the CDR3 is TGCAGCGTGACACAGGTCAATGAGCAGTTCTTC.

The chain has TRBV20-1 and TRBJ1-2; D remains unclear. This CDR3 is built from 13 residues. Per the germline V gene, CDR1 is DFQATT and CDR2 is SNEGSKA (reference sequence). Trimming cost V 5 bases and J 4 bases, with 14 bases left between them. This CDR3 reads CSAPRERIYGYTF. The CDR3 nucleotides read TGCAGTGCTCCTCGGGAGCGAATCTATGGCTACACCTTC.

This clonotype turned up a few times. The chain has TRBV2 and TRBJ2-1, with TRBD1 as a possible D gene (5 bases). The CDR3 length is 15 residues. Germline lookup yields CDR1 SNHLY and CDR2 FYNNEI. V was trimmed by 7 bases and J by 5 bases, leaving 18 bases between them. DNA for the CDR3: TGTGCCAGCACCTGGCAAGGGGTATCGAACAATGAGCAGTTCTTC. Protein product: CASTWQGVSNNEQFF.

The V gene is TRBV5-1, the J gene TRBJ1-2, with 10 bases lining up with TRBD1. Trimming cost V 2 bases and J 5 bases; bases outside gene matches: 6. Germline CDR1 reads SGHRS; CDR2 reads YFSETQ. The length of the CDR3 is 15 residues. In nucleotides, the CDR3 is TGCGCCAGCAGCTTTTCGACAGGGGGCTCGTATGGCTACACCTTC. It is translated as CASSFSTGGSYGYTF. The full variable domain, with the rest looked up from reference TRBV5-1 and TRBJ1-2, is KAGVTQTPRYLIKTRGQQVTLSCSPISGHRSVSWYQQTPGQGLQFLFEYFSETQRNKGNFPGRFSGRQFSNSRSEMNVSTLELGDSALYLCASSFSTGGSYGYTFGSGTRLTVV.

This clonotype was recorded a few times. J is TRBJ2-4 and V is TRBV6-2 or TRBV6-3; D perhaps matches TRBD1 (7 bases). This CDR3 comprises 14 residues. Germline assignment: CDR1 MNHEY and CDR2 SVGEGT. Trimming cost V 6 bases and J 2 bases, with 11 bases left between them. CDR3 DNA sequence: TGTGCCAGCAGGGAGGGGGCAACCAAAAACATTCAGTACTTC. Translated: CASREGATKNIQYF.

Concerning this clonotype itself: One end of the junction fails to match germline, which may point to a read error. V gene TRBV11-2 combines with J gene TRBJ2-4; D gene uncertain. TRBJ2-7 explains the end of the DNA better; the J call may be wrong. The CDR3 is made up of 15 amino acids. CDR1 SGHAT and CDR2 FQNNGV come from the germline V gene. The DNA for the CDR3 is TGTGCCAACAGCCGCCCAGGTGGCGAAACCTACGAGCAGTACTTC. It is translated as CANSRPGGETYEQYF.

The rearrangement joins TRBV29-1 to TRBJ2-7; the match to TRBD1 covers 9 bases. Losses at the gene ends were 7 bases for V and 2 bases for J; bases not matched to a gene: 12. The CDR3 runs 15 residues. Germline V CDR1 and CDR2: SQVTM, ANQGSEA. The CDR3: CSASETGGFTYEQYF. The CDR3 DNA is TGCAGCGCTAGCGAGACAGGGGGATTTACCTACGAGCAGTACTTC.

The chain links TRBV7-9 to TRBJ2-7; 7 nucleotides match TRBD1. V was clipped by 5 bases and J by 3 bases; unmatched bases: 10. CDR1 SEHNR and CDR2 FQNEAQ come from the germline V gene (reference sequence). CDR3 size: 15 residues. The CDR3 loop reads CASSPFRDSSYEQYF. The CDR3 DNA sequence: TGTGCCAGCAGCCCTTTCCGGGACAGTAGCTACGAGCAGTACTTC.

The V and J genes are TRBV6-2 or TRBV6-3 and TRBJ1-2, with TRBD1 matching 7 bases. V shed 6 bases and J 2 bases; nucleotides not matched to a gene: 12. Germline V gives CDR1 MNHEY, CDR2 SVGEGT. The CDR3 length is 16 residues. The CDR3 DNA sequence: TGTGCCAGCAGCCTTGAAAGCGGGACAGCCAACTATGGCTACACCTTC. It codes for CASSLESGTANYGYTF.

About this clonotype: The junction departs from the called germline gene at one end, perhaps through a read error. This chain's CDR3 is CATGRDRPETQETQYF. In DNA form, the CDR3 reads TGTGCCACCGGCAGAGATCGACCAGAGACACAAGAGACCCAGTACTTC. V gene TRBV15 combines with J gene TRBJ2-7; no reliable D call. With the DNA end fitting TRBJ2-5 better, the J assignment may be wrong. The CDR3 runs to 16 residues. Germline V gives CDR1 LNHNV, CDR2 YYDKDF (reference sequence).

This clonotype has a count of ten or more. This chain links TRBV7-9 with TRBJ2-6; D gene ambiguous. Trimming took off 1 base at V and 2 bases at J, with 9 bases between the two ends. Germline CDR1 SEHNR, CDR2 FQNEAQ (reference sequence). This CDR3 contains 16 residues. In DNA form, the CDR3 reads TGTGCCAGCAGCTTAGGGTTAGGGCCTGGGGCCAACGTCCTGACTTTC. Translation gives CASSLGLGPGANVLTF.

V is TRBV5-1 and J is TRBJ1-2; 8 bases map to TRBD1. Germline trimming cut 3 bases from V and 4 bases from J; bases unmatched to any gene: 14. The germline V gene has CDR1 SGHRS and CDR2 YFSETQ. The CDR3 has 17 residues. In DNA form, the CDR3 reads TGCGCCAGCAGCTCCCAAGGCACAGGGGGATCGGGCTATGGCTACACCTTC. Amino acid sequence: CASSSQGTGGSGYGYTF.